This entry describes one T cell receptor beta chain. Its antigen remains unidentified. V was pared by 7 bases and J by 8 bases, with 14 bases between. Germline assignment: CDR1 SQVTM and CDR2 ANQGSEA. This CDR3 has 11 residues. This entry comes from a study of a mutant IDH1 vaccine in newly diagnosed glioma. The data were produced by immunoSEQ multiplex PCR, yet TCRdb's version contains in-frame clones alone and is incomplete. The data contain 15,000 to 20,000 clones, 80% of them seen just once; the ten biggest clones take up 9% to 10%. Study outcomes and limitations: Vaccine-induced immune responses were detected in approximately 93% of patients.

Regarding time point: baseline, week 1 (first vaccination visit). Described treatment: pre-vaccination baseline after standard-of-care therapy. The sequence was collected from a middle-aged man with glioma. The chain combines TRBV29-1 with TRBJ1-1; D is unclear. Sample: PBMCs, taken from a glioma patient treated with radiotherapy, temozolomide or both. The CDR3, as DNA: TGCAGCGCGACTATCCAGACCGAAGCTTTCTTT. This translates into CSATIQTEAFF.